Shown below are 20 T cell receptor beta chains from a single sample sequenced in a study of cytomegalovirus exposure and HLA in healthy donors. The PCR ran on 60 Vbeta and 13 Jbeta primers. Using immunoSEQ multiplex PCR, the repertoire was profiled, and TCRdb retains in-frame clones only, with some absent. The sample carries 150,000 to 200,000 clones, around three quarters recorded once. Sequenced material: PBMCs. All receptors derive from a woman under 40 in good health and CMV-seropositive.

This chain uses TRBV28 with TRBJ2-2; D perhaps matches TRBD1 (5 bases). The V end was cut by 3 bases, the J end by 2 bases, with 10 bases between. CDR1 and CDR2 from the germline V gene are MDHEN and SYDVKM. The length of the CDR3 is 15 residues. The CDR3 reads CASSFLRANTGELFF. The CDR3 DNA sequence: TGTGCCAGCAGTTTCCTCAGGGCAAACACCGGGGAGCTGTTTTTT.

The chain joins TRBV18 to TRBJ2-4, with D perhaps matching TRBD1 (5 bases). The CDR3 has 18 residues. The V and J ends lost 3 bases and 1 base respectively, with 19 bases between them. CDR1 is KGHSH and CDR2 is LQKENI in the germline V gene. The CDR3 bases are TGTGCCAGCTCACCGGTGGGCCAGGGTCCCACGGCCAAAAACATTCAGTACTTC. Protein: CASSPVGQGPTAKNIQYF. The variable domain in full, completed from reference TRBV18 and TRBJ2-4, reads NAGVMQNPRHLVRRRGQEARLRCSPMKGHSHVYWYRQLPEEGLKFMVYLQKENIIDESGMPKERFSAEFPKEGPSILRIQQVVRGDSAAYFCASSPVGQGPTAKNIQYFGAGTRLSVL.

This clone has just one count. The V gene is TRBV19, the J gene TRBJ2-1; TRBD1 aligns across 8 bases. Germline assignment: CDR1 LNHDA and CDR2 SQIVND (reference sequence). V lost 4 bases to trimming and J lost 4 bases; unmatched junction nucleotides: 6. The CDR3 loop spans 15 amino acids. The chain's CDR3 is CASSKGTGLYNEQFF. In DNA, the CDR3 is TGTGCCAGTAGTAAGGGGACAGGACTATACAATGAGCAGTTCTTC.

The chain joins TRBV28 to TRBJ1-4, with D possibly matching TRBD1 (5 bases). Trimming shortened V by 3 bases and J by 4 bases, and 21 bases separated the two germline ends. CDR3 length equals 18 residues. CDR1 MDHEN and CDR2 SYDVKM come from the germline V gene. The CDR3 is CASSLFNWVRRGNEKLFF. The CDR3 nucleotides are TGTGCCAGCAGTTTGTTTAACTGGGTTCGGAGGGGTAATGAAAAACTGTTTTTT.

This sequence joins TRBV9 and TRBJ2-3, with D tentatively TRBD2 (6 bases). Trimming removed 0 bases from V and 14 bases from J, with 19 bases in between. The germline V gene has CDR1 SGDLS and CDR2 YYNGEE. This CDR3 contains 14 residues. The CDR3 spells CASSVGGVSANPYF. CDR3 in DNA: TGTGCCAGCAGCGTAGGGGGGGTGTCTGCGAATCCGTATTTT.

The V and J genes are TRBV10-1 and TRBJ2-1; 13 bases match TRBD2. CDR1 is WNHNN, CDR2 SYGVQD, per germline (reference sequence). The CDR3 is 18 residues long. The V segment lost 0 bases and the J segment 0 bases; nucleotides outside the gene matches: 2. CDR3 sequence: CASSESTSGGSSYNEQFF. CDR3 bases: TGCGCCAGCAGTGAGTCGACTAGCGGGGGGAGCTCCTACAATGAGCAGTTCTTC.

In its sample, this clone was seen once. The rearrangement uses TRBV18 and TRBJ2-7; D possibly corresponds to TRBD1 (6 bases). The CDR3 runs 14 residues. CDR1 is KGHSH, CDR2 LQKENI, per germline. The V end was cut by 1 base, the J end by 4 bases, with 11 bases between. The chain's CDR3 is CASSPLIGGYEQYF. The CDR3 region has the DNA TGTGCCAGCTCACCACTGATAGGGGGATACGAGCAGTACTTC.

J is TRBJ1-5 and V is TRBV19; D gene ambiguous. The ends were cut back, 3 bases at V and 7 bases at J, with 10 bases in the middle. Looked up from germline, CDR1 is LNHDA and CDR2 is SQIVND (reference sequence). The CDR3 totals 13 residues. The CDR3: CASSMEGVQPQHF. CDR3 coding DNA: TGTGCCAGTAGTATGGAGGGTGTACAGCCCCAGCATTTT.

The genes are TRBV4-1 and TRBJ2-5; a possible D gene is TRBD2 (6 bases). The CDR3 runs to 12 residues. V shed 3 bases and J shed 7 bases, with 9 bases lying between them. Germline lookup yields CDR1 MGHRA and CDR2 YSYEKL. Here the CDR3 DNA reads TGCGCCAGCAGCCATCCCGGGGGGACCCAGTACTTC. This gives the protein CASSHPGGTQYF.

The gene calls are TRBV14 and TRBJ2-7; maybe TRBD2 (5 bases). The CDR3 totals 15 residues. V shed 2 bases and J shed 3 bases, with 14 bases lying between them. The V gene's germline CDR1 is SGHDN and CDR2 FVKESK. CDR3 in amino acids: CASSQRRVDRYEQYF. DNA for the CDR3: TGTGCCAGCAGCCAAAGGCGGGTAGACCGCTACGAGCAGTACTTC.

In this sample, this clone turned up a few times. The J gene is TRBJ1-1, the V gene TRBV7-2; perhaps TRBD1 as D (5 bases). The CDR3 covers 14 residues. The V gene's germline CDR1 is SGHTA and CDR2 FQGNSA. V was clipped by 4 bases and J by 2 bases, with 11 bases between them. In DNA, the CDR3 is TGTGCCAGCAGCTACTCAGGGTCTAACACTGAAGCTTTCTTT. Translating gives CASSYSGSNTEAFF.

This rearrangement joins TRBV28 to TRBJ2-3, with 7 nucleotides matching TRBD2. Germline V gene lookup returns CDR1 MDHEN and CDR2 SYDVKM. J gave up 6 bases and V 6 bases, and 15 bases lay outside the gene matches. CDR3 size: 16 residues. The CDR3 DNA follows: TGTGCCAGCAGCCCCCCTTTGTGGGGGGGGGTCGATACGCAGTATTTT. Translated: CASSPPLWGGVDTQYF.

The CDR3 loop reads CASSSGGATKNIQYF. The CDR3, as DNA: TGTGCCAGCAGTTCAGGGGGCGCGACCAAAAACATTCAGTACTTC. J is TRBJ2-4 and V is TRBV28; 8 bases map to TRBD1. J lost 2 bases, V lost 4 bases, and 4 bases had no gene match. The CDR3 is 15 residues long. Germline values: CDR1 MDHEN, CDR2 SYDVKM. The whole variable domain, filled in from reference TRBV28 and TRBJ2-4, reads DVKVTQSSRYLVKRTGEKVFLECVQDMDHENMFWYRQDPGLGLRLIYFSYDVKMKEKGDIPEGYSVSREKKERFSLILESASTNQTSMYLCASSSGGATKNIQYFGAGTRLSVL.

The CDR3 DNA is TGTGCCTGGAGTTGGCGGGGTAATGAAAAACTGTTTTTT. This gives the protein CAWSWRGNEKLFF. The chain uses TRBV30 and TRBJ1-4; no clear D gene. CDR1 GTSNPN and CDR2 SVGIG come from the germline V gene (reference sequence). V shed 2 bases and J shed 4 bases, with 8 bases lying between them. The CDR3 consists of 13 residues.

The V and J genes are TRBV7-2 and TRBJ2-1; tentative D call: TRBD1 (6 bases). The V gene lost 2 bases and the J gene lost 7 bases, with 9 bases spanning the gap. From germline, CDR1 is SGHTA and CDR2 FQGNSA. There are 13 residues in the CDR3. Here the CDR3 DNA reads TGTGCCAGCAGCTTACGTAGGGGGAATGAGCAGTTCTTC. The encoded protein is CASSLRRGNEQFF.

The genes are TRBV28 and TRBJ2-5; 8 positions match TRBD1. Germline CDR1 reads MDHEN; CDR2 reads SYDVKM. The V segment lost 8 bases and the J segment 1 base; nucleotides outside the gene matches: 9. The CDR3 sequence is 15 residues long. CDR3 amino acids: CASEIGTGRQETQYF. The CDR3 coding sequence is TGTGCCAGCGAAATAGGGACAGGACGCCAAGAGACCCAGTACTTC.

The V gene is TRBV4-2, the J gene TRBJ2-7; 9 bases fit TRBD1. Per the germline V gene, CDR1 is LGHNA and CDR2 is YNFKEQ. V gave up 3 bases and J gave up 4 bases; unmatched junction bases: 10. This CDR3 has 16 amino acids. DNA of the CDR3: TGTGCCAGCAGCCAGGCTACAGGGGGCGCGGTGTACGAGCAGTACTTC. It yields the protein CASSQATGGAVYEQYF.

This chain links TRBV27 with TRBJ2-5; 14 bases align to TRBD2. Germline V gene sequence: CDR1 MNHEY, CDR2 SMNVEV (reference sequence). V lost 5 bases, J lost 5 bases, and 10 bases stayed unmatched. The CDR3 covers 17 residues. The CDR3 sequence is CASSLRTSGGPRETQYF. DNA of the CDR3: TGTGCCAGCAGTCTCCGGACTAGCGGGGGGCCGCGGGAGACCCAGTACTTC.

This clone was seen a handful of times. This rearrangement joins TRBV7-2 to TRBJ2-2, with D perhaps TRBD2 (5 bases). Germline-derived CDR1 and CDR2 are SGHTA and FQGNSA. Deletions cut 5 bases from V and 6 bases from J, with 13 bases between. There are 14 residues in the CDR3. The DNA for the CDR3 is TGTGCCAGCAGCCCGGGGTCGAGTTCCGGGGAGCTGTTTTTT. Protein sequence: CASSPGSSSGELFF.

This chain uses TRBV6-6 with TRBJ1-1; the D gene is possibly TRBD1 (6 bases). Germline V gene lookup returns CDR1 MNHNY and CDR2 SVGAGI (reference sequence). V was clipped by 6 bases and J by 2 bases, with 10 bases between them. The CDR3 sequence is 13 residues long. As DNA, the CDR3 is TGTGCCAGCAGAGACAGGTTCAACACTGAAGCTTTCTTT. Residues: CASRDRFNTEAFF.